This T cell receptor (beta chain) comes out of a study of blood T cell repertoires in COVID-19. Overall study context: PBMCs, B-cell-depleted T cells, or T cells provided the cDNA or gDNA that made up the material.

Among Cohort 3 donors, those recovered had two negative PCRs, clearance, or symptom resolution. Method: immunoSEQ multiplex PCR; TCRdb's copy keeps in-frame clones and lacks some. The profile covers around 170,000 clones, with roughly 80% appearing a single time and roughly 8% taken by the ten largest. The sequenced sample consisted of PBMCs or T cells enriched from blood (not recorded which). This receptor was identified in a woman aged 45-65 years who had recovered from COVID-19.

The chain's CDR3 is CASSLGQGASNQPQHF. For the CDR3, the DNA is TGCGCCAGCAGCTTGGGGCAGGGGGCCAGCAATCAGCCCCAGCATTTT. The chain links TRBV5-1 to TRBJ1-5, with TRBD1 matching 8 bases. Germline V CDR1 and CDR2: SGHRS, YFSETQ. J lost 1 base, V lost 0 bases, and 3 bases had no gene match. This CDR3 comprises 16 residues.